Sequencing of this T cell receptor (beta chain) was carried out in a study of blood T cell repertoires in COVID-19. As for the study in general: From T cells, B-cell-depleted T cells, or PBMCs came the material, which was cDNA or gDNA.

The cohort comprised adults aged roughly 18 to 95 years residing in some 24 US areas. Donors in Cohort 3 counted as recovered after two negative PCRs, clearance, or symptom resolution. Trimming stripped 5 bases from V and 0 bases from J, with 11 bases between. The length of the CDR3 is 15 residues. Per germline, CDR1 LNHDA and CDR2 SQIVND (reference sequence). Original processing notes: Scientists estimated how many nucleated cells there were by amplifying reference gene primers. The protocol was immunoSEQ multiplex PCR, while the TCRdb copy is restricted to in-frame clones and leaves out a portion. That table supplies the V and J calls and clone size; D and trimming were determined from the DNA. The sample lists over 200,000 clones; 85% to 90% were seen once.

The TCR comes from a man aged 25 to 45 who had recovered from COVID-19. The sample comprised PBMCs or T cells enriched from blood (not recorded which). The chain joins TRBV19 to TRBJ1-3; unclear D gene. The CDR3 sequence: CASSLSRISGNTIYF. DNA of the CDR3: TGTGCCAGTAGTCTCAGCAGGATCTCTGGAAACACCATATATTTT.